The 32 T cell receptor beta chains in this list originate from one sample, sequenced in a study of beta chain features in type 1 diabetes. Reverse transcription of all isolated RNA meant that expressed TCRB transcripts were sequenced. Generated by immunoSEQ multiplex PCR, the TCRdb table keeps only in-frame clones and is missing some. The sample has about 220,000 clones, 11% seen once. Sequencing was performed on central memory CD4+ T cells from blood. The receptors were sampled from a man aged 18-30 years in good health.

The table lists this clone with a few counts. The chain combines TRBV29-1 with TRBJ1-2; D remains ambiguous. The CDR3 length is 13 residues. Germline assignment: CDR1 SQVTM and CDR2 ANQGSEA. V lost 0 bases to trimming and J lost 5 bases, with 10 bases between them. CDR3 sequence (DNA): TGCAGCGTTGAAGAGAGTAGGTATTATGGCTACACCTTC. As protein: CSVEESRYYGYTF.

This chain connects TRBV27 to TRBJ2-7, with 9 bases identical to TRBD1. Trimming at V came to 5 bases and at J to 3 bases, leaving 17 bases not matched to a gene. This CDR3 comprises 18 residues. Per the germline V gene, CDR1 is MNHEY and CDR2 is SMNVEV (reference sequence). CDR3 residues: CASSSGQGRVYGDYEQYF. Here the CDR3 DNA reads TGTGCCAGCAGTAGCGGACAGGGGAGGGTATACGGGGACTACGAGCAGTACTTC.

This clone was found a few times. This chain uses TRBV7-3 with TRBJ2-1; 9 bases are shared with TRBD2. The V segment lost 3 bases and the J segment 9 bases; nucleotides outside the gene matches: 6. The CDR3 loop spans 14 amino acids. CDR1 is SGHTA and CDR2 is FQGTGA in the germline V gene. CDR3 region: CASSLREGLREQFF. In DNA, the CDR3 is TGTGCCAGCAGCTTGCGGGAGGGCCTCCGTGAGCAGTTCTTC.

This clone was seen only a few times. The chain carries TRBV6-1 and TRBJ2-5; D may be TRBD2 (6 bases). The V gene's germline CDR1 is MNHNS and CDR2 SASEGT. Trimming cost V 6 bases and J 4 bases, with 18 bases left between them. This CDR3 is built from 15 residues. This CDR3 reads CASRPREGGGETQYF. DNA for the CDR3: TGTGCCAGCAGGCCTCGTGAGGGAGGCGGAGAGACCCAGTACTTC.

The table lists this clone with a few counts. This rearrangement joins TRBV18 to TRBJ2-1; 7 positions match TRBD1. Germline V gene data show CDR1 as KGHSH and CDR2 as LQKENI. V dropped 0 bases and J dropped 4; count of bases not matched to a gene: 0. CDR3 length: 14 amino acids. The CDR3 nucleotides read TGTGCCAGCTCACCACCGGGACAGTACAATGAGCAGTTCTTC. The encoded protein is CASSPPGQYNEQFF.

The chain employs TRBV6-5 and TRBJ2-7; TRBD1 matches 7 bases. The germline CDR1 and CDR2 sequences are MNHEY and SVGAGI. Trimming at V came to 4 bases and at J to 7 bases, leaving 13 bases not matched to a gene. This CDR3 has 15 amino acids. The CDR3 region has the DNA TGTGCCAGCAGTTCCCAACAGGGGTGGATAAGGGAGCAGTACTTC. It specifies CASSSQQGWIREQYF.

This rearrangement joins TRBV29-1 to TRBJ2-7; D not certain. CDR1 is SQVTM, CDR2 ANQGSEA, per germline. V was trimmed by 5 bases and J by 5 bases, leaving 19 bases between them. The CDR3 runs 14 residues. DNA of the CDR3: TGCAGCGTTACTCCGGGCCTTACCACCCACGAGCAGTACTTC. This codes for CSVTPGLTTHEQYF.

This clone was observed at least ten times. The CDR3 coding sequence is TGCAGCGTTGACCCTGTGGCGGGAGGGTATGCGGATACGCAGTATTTT. Translating gives CSVDPVAGGYADTQYF. The chain couples TRBV29-1 to TRBJ2-3; 9 nucleotides line up with TRBD2. The CDR3 is 16 residues long. V shed 3 bases and J 6 bases; nucleotides not matched to a gene: 13. CDR1 and CDR2 (germline): SQVTM, ANQGSEA.

The J gene is TRBJ2-7, the V gene TRBV29-1; the match to TRBD2 covers 14 bases. From germline, CDR1 is SQVTM and CDR2 ANQGSEA. V was pared by 6 bases and J by 6 bases, with 10 bases of the junction left unmatched. This CDR3 has 15 amino acids. The CDR3 coding sequence is TGCAGCGTGGGGGGACTAGCGGGAGTCGGCGGCGAGCAGTACTTC. It is translated as CSVGGLAGVGGEQYF.

This clone occurred a few times. This likely reflects a read error, since a far larger clone is one base away. V is TRBV29-1 and J is TRBJ2-1; perhaps TRBD2 as D (6 bases). The CDR3 extends over 11 amino acids. Germline V CDR1 and CDR2: SQVTM, ANQGSEA. V lost 4 bases to trimming and J lost 7 bases, with 8 bases between them. CDR3 amino acids: CSVAGVNEQFF. The CDR3 DNA follows: TGCAGCGTTGCGGGGGTGAATGAGCAGTTCTTC.

This clone was observed a handful of times. In DNA form, the CDR3 reads TGTGCCAGCAGCGCCCGGGACTCCGAGCGGGGCTACACCTTC. It yields the protein CASSARDSERGYTF. The J gene is TRBJ1-2, the V gene TRBV9; TRBD1 is a possible D gene (5 bases). V was pared by 3 bases and J by 8 bases, with 17 bases between. There are 14 residues in the CDR3. Germline CDR1 is SGDLS and CDR2 is YYNGEE. The whole variable domain, remainder taken from reference TRBV9 and TRBJ1-2, is DSGVTQTPKHLITATGQRVTLRCSPRSGDLSVYWYQQSLDQGLQFLIQYYNGEERAKGNILERFSAQQFPDLHSELNLSSLELGDSALYFCASSARDSERGYTFGSGTRLTVV.

This clone has a handful of counts. This likely came from a read error, as a far larger clone is one base away. This chain joins TRBV29-1 and TRBJ2-7, with D possibly TRBD2 on 5 matching bases. The CDR3 runs to 14 residues. Germline V gene data show CDR1 as SQVTM and CDR2 as ANQGSEA. In DNA form, the CDR3 reads TGCCGCGTTGGAGAGGGTAGCGACTCCTACGAGCAGTACTTC. Its protein product is CRVGEGSDSYEQYF.

There are a few counts of this clone. V and J are TRBV14 and TRBJ2-7; no definite D call. CDR1 and CDR2 (germline): SGHDN, FVKESK. The V gene lost 2 bases and the J gene lost 2 bases, with 10 bases spanning the gap. This CDR3 comprises 14 residues. The CDR3 region is CASSQTTGTYEQYF. CDR3 coding DNA: TGTGCCAGCAGCCAAACGACTGGCACCTACGAGCAGTACTTC.

The chain couples TRBV5-4 to TRBJ1-1; D gene ambiguous. CDR1 is SGHNT and CDR2 is YYREEE in the germline V gene (reference sequence). Trimming cost V 2 bases and J 0 bases, with 8 bases left between them. The CDR3 runs 14 residues. The CDR3 region is CASSLKGLNTEAFF. In nucleotides, the CDR3 is TGTGCCAGCAGCTTAAAAGGGTTGAACACTGAAGCTTTCTTT.

This clone was found a few times. The chain recombines TRBV5-1 with TRBJ1-2; no clear D. Trimming stripped 4 bases from V and 3 bases from J, with 10 bases between. This CDR3 spans 13 amino acids. Germline CDR1 is SGHRS and CDR2 is YFSETQ. The CDR3 DNA sequence: TGCGCCAGCAGCGCCGAGGGCCACTATGGCTACACCTTC. Its translation is CASSAEGHYGYTF.

This chain uses TRBV14 with TRBJ2-6, with a possible D match to TRBD1 (7 bases). This CDR3 comprises 19 residues. The V end was cut by 2 bases, the J end by 2 bases, with 19 bases between. Germline V gives CDR1 SGHDN, CDR2 FVKESK. DNA of the CDR3: TGTGCCAGCAGCCAAATAAAGGGGGCGCGGGATGCTGGGGCCAACGTCCTGACTTTC. Translating it yields CASSQIKGARDAGANVLTF.

This clone has a handful of counts. This chain uses TRBV29-1 with TRBJ2-5; no firm D call. The V and J ends lost 7 bases and 2 bases respectively, with 11 bases between them. Germline V gene data show CDR1 as SQVTM and CDR2 as ANQGSEA. This CDR3 comprises 12 residues. In DNA, the CDR3 is TGCAGCGGCCGGACGGTTCAAGAGACCCAGTACTTC. It encodes CSGRTVQETQYF.

This clone was detected ten times or more. This chain links TRBV28 with TRBJ1-1; TRBD1 matches 7 bases. J gave up 0 bases and V 4 bases, and 2 bases lay outside the gene matches. The CDR3 loop spans 14 amino acids. Germline values: CDR1 MDHEN, CDR2 SYDVKM. The CDR3 coding sequence is TGTGCCAGCAGTTCAAGGGGGCTGAACACTGAAGCTTTCTTT. Its translation is CASSSRGLNTEAFF.

Many counts were recorded for this clone. This chain connects TRBV21-1 to TRBJ2-3; TRBD2, as called in the table, went unchecked against the DNA. TRBV21-1 is given as a pseudogene. The CDR3 extends over 12 amino acids. This CDR3 reads CASSVRAGGRNF. CDR3 sequence (DNA): TGTGCCAGCAGCGTGCGGGCGGGAGGTAGAAATTTT.

The chain employs TRBV11-2 and TRBJ2-3; no definite D call. Germline CDR1 and CDR2: SGHAT and FQNNGV. The V end was cut by 4 bases, the J end by 0 bases, with 5 bases between. The CDR3 extends over 13 amino acids. The CDR3 nucleotides read TGTGCCAGCAGCTGGAAAAGCACAGATACGCAGTATTTT. It codes for CASSWKSTDTQYF.

This clone was counted between two and nine times. The chain links TRBV20-1 to TRBJ2-7; D not resolved. The ends were cut back, 7 bases at V and 3 bases at J, with 10 bases in the middle. Germline V gene data show CDR1 as DFQATT and CDR2 as SNEGSKA (reference sequence). The CDR3 runs 11 residues. This CDR3 is CSVPKSYEQYF. The CDR3 nucleotides are TGCAGTGTGCCAAAAAGCTACGAGCAGTACTTC.

This clone was observed at least ten times. The chain links TRBV6-1 to TRBJ2-3; D ambiguous. With 4 bases removed from V and 5 bases from J, the gap between germline ends came to 4 bases. This CDR3 region has 11 residues. Germline CDR1 is MNHNS and CDR2 is SASEGT. CDR3 protein: CASSVKDTQYF. DNA of the CDR3: TGTGCCAGCAGTGTCAAAGATACGCAGTATTTT.

The sample holds many counts of this clone. The V gene is TRBV27, the J gene TRBJ1-5; D not resolved. Per the germline V gene, CDR1 is MNHEY and CDR2 is SMNVEV (reference sequence). V lost 6 bases and J 0 bases, leaving 12 bases between the germline ends. The CDR3 loop spans 15 amino acids. CDR3 sequence (DNA): TGTGCCAGCAGCAAAACATCGTATAGCAATCAGCCCCAGCATTTT. This translates into CASSKTSYSNQPQHF.

The chain employs TRBV2 and TRBJ2-5; D not resolved. The V and J ends lost 4 bases and 2 bases respectively, with 8 bases between them. This CDR3 is built from 13 residues. Per the germline V gene, CDR1 is SNHLY and CDR2 is FYNNEI. In DNA form, the CDR3 reads TGTGCCAGCAGTGGGCAGCAACAAGAGACCCAGTACTTC. Amino acids: CASSGQQQETQYF.

This clone has more than one count but fewer than ten. This chain connects TRBV7-2 to TRBJ2-3, with D unclear. The V end lost 3 bases, the J end lost 0 bases, and 7 bases lay between the germline ends. The CDR3 has 14 residues. Germline values: CDR1 SGHTA, CDR2 FQGNSA. The CDR3 DNA follows: TGTGCCAGCAGCTTTAGGGAAAGCACAGATACGCAGTATTTT. Its protein is CASSFRESTDTQYF.

Only a few counts were recorded for this clone. This chain connects TRBV4-1 to TRBJ1-5, with D possibly TRBD1 on 6 matching bases. The germline V and J ends were trimmed by 2 bases and 4 bases, with 12 bases remaining between them. The CDR3 length is 15 residues. Germline V gene data show CDR1 as MGHRA and CDR2 as YSYEKL. CDR3 nucleotide sequence: TGCGCCAGCAGCCAACTTGCAGGGGAGAATCAGCCCCAGCATTTT. Amino acids: CASSQLAGENQPQHF.

The chain couples TRBV19 to TRBJ2-2; D might be TRBD2 (6 bases). Germline lookup yields CDR1 LNHDA and CDR2 SQIVND (reference sequence). Between the trimmed V and J ends, which lost 5 bases and 3 bases, there was a span of 13 bases. The CDR3 totals 15 residues. The CDR3 region has the DNA TGTGCCAGTAGTCTGTCCGGGAGAGACACCGGGGAGCTGTTTTTT. Amino acid sequence: CASSLSGRDTGELFF. Filled out from reference TRBV19 and TRBJ2-2, the complete variable domain reads DGGITQSPKYLFRKEGQNVTLSCEQNLNHDAMYWYRQDPGQGLRLIYYSQIVNDFQKGDIAEGYSVSREKKESFPLTVTSAQKNPTAFYLCASSLSGRDTGELFFGEGSRLTVL.

The chain is built from TRBV15 and TRBJ2-7, with TRBD1 as a possible D gene (6 bases). The germline V gene encodes CDR1 LNHNV and CDR2 YYDKDF (reference sequence). The CDR3 totals 13 residues. V gave up 3 bases and J gave up 3 bases, with 9 bases separating them. The CDR3 protein is CATSRNRVYEQYF. The CDR3 nucleotides read TGTGCCACCAGCAGGAACAGGGTCTACGAGCAGTACTTC.

The chain uses TRBV7-2 and TRBJ2-1; weak D call: TRBD2 (5 bases). The CDR3 has 15 amino acids. Germline assignment: CDR1 SGHTA and CDR2 FQGNSA. V was pared by 3 bases and J by 2 bases, with 11 bases between. The CDR3 spells CASSLWRTPYNEQFF. The CDR3 nucleotides are TGTGCCAGCAGCTTGTGGAGGACTCCCTACAATGAGCAGTTCTTC.

The chain has TRBV7-3 and TRBJ2-3; D ambiguous. The CDR3 runs to 14 residues. CDR1 SGHTA and CDR2 FQGTGA come from the germline V gene. The V end lost 4 bases, the J end lost 7 bases, and 15 bases lay between the germline ends. This chain's CDR3 is CASSSDRLGYTQYF. CDR3 nucleotide sequence: TGTGCCAGCAGCTCCGACCGACTCGGGTATACGCAGTATTTT. Complete variable domain (other parts from reference TRBV7-3 and TRBJ2-3): GAGVSQTPSNKVTEKGKYVELRCDPISGHTALYWYRQSLGQGPEFLIYFQGTGAADDSGLPNDRFFAVRPEGSVSTLKIQRTERGDSAVYLCASSSDRLGYTQYFGPGTRLTVL.

The CDR3 sequence is CAWGWGDTQYF. The CDR3 bases are TGTGCCTGGGGCTGGGGAGATACGCAGTATTTT. This chain links TRBV30 with TRBJ2-3; D call uncertain. The V and J ends lost 5 bases and 5 bases respectively, with 8 bases between them. The CDR3 consists of 11 residues. Germline V CDR1 and CDR2: GTSNPN, SVGIG (reference sequence).

The chain employs TRBV4-3 and TRBJ1-4, with 8 nucleotides matching TRBD1. Germline lookup yields CDR1 LGHNA and CDR2 YSLEER. The CDR3 length is 16 residues. Trimming took 3 bases from V and 5 from J; bases not matched to a gene: 8. In DNA, the CDR3 is TGCGCCAGCAGCCAGGGCCGACAGGGGACAAATGAAAAACTGTTTTTT. Amino acids: CASSQGRQGTNEKLFF.